The clone carrying this TCR beta chain has more than one count but fewer than ten. Expressed TCRB transcripts were sequenced, since all the RNA that had been isolated was reverse transcribed. Data came from immunoSEQ multiplex PCR; TCRdb stores just in-frame clones and leaves some out. The sample shows 430,000 or so clones, roughly 10% of them seen only once. This sample is drawn from a study of beta chain features in type 1 diabetes. CDR3 size: 14 residues. The V gene's germline CDR1 is SQVTM and CDR2 ANQGSEA. Trimming cost V 6 bases and J 0 bases; bases outside gene matches: 7. The clonotype was recovered from a woman younger than 35 in good health. This chain uses TRBV29-1 with TRBJ1-2; 7 nucleotides align to TRBD1. Input material: naive CD4+ T cells from blood. The DNA for the CDR3 is TGCAGCGTGGGGACAGACTTTACTAACTATGGCTACACCTTC. Its protein product is CSVGTDFTNYGYTF.